Shown below are 22 T cell receptor beta chains from a single sample sequenced in a study of T cells after yellow fever vaccination. TCRdb fed the 5' RACE reads into MiXCR, producing one record per CDR3 protein. This table holds 300,000 or so distinct CDR3 sequences, 13% found once. Sequenced material: CD4+ T cells sorted from PBMCs, taken 45 days after the yellow fever booster vaccination. All receptors come from a man aged 30 to 45 who received the YFV17D yellow fever vaccine.

The rearrangement uses TRBV12-3 or TRBV12-4 and TRBJ2-3; 7 bases map to TRBD2. V was pared by 6 bases and J by 7 bases, with 10 bases of the junction left unmatched. The CDR3 sequence is 14 residues long. The CDR3 here is CASRPSGVGNTQYF. CDR3 DNA: TGTGCCAGCAGACCCAGCGGGGTCGGGAATACGCAGTATTTT.

This chain uses TRBV10-1 with TRBJ2-3, with D maybe TRBD1 (5 bases). The V gene lost 6 bases and the J gene lost 0 bases, with 16 bases spanning the gap. The germline CDR1 and CDR2 sequences are WNHNN and SYGVQD (reference sequence). This CDR3 has 16 residues. The chain's CDR3 is CASSRVQGASTDTQYF. CDR3 bases: TGCGCCAGCAGCCGTGTTCAGGGCGCTAGCACAGATACGCAGTATTTT.

This clonotype was found a few times. The rearrangement joins TRBV29-1 to TRBJ2-1; D is ambiguous. CDR1 SQVTM and CDR2 ANQGSEA come from the germline V gene. The V end lost 4 bases, the J end lost 8 bases, and 15 bases lay between the germline ends. This CDR3 region has 13 residues. The CDR3 here is CSVVPSKGYEQFF. CDR3 bases: TGCAGCGTTGTGCCTTCCAAGGGCTATGAGCAGTTCTTC.

This clonotype was observed a handful of times. CDR3 sequence: CASSPRRQGRETQYF. The CDR3 DNA reads as TGTGCCAGCAGCCCGCGAAGACAGGGGCGCGAGACCCAGTACTTC. This rearrangement joins TRBV7-2 to TRBJ2-5; 8 bases line up with TRBD1. The CDR3 is 15 amino acids. The V segment lost 5 bases and the J segment 5 bases; nucleotides outside the gene matches: 10. Germline V CDR1 and CDR2: SGHTA, FQGNSA.

This clonotype came up a few times. CDR3 DNA: TGCAGTTCTGGGGCGGATACGCAGTATTTT. Its translation is CSSGADTQYF. V and J are TRBV20-1 and TRBJ2-3, with D maybe TRBD1 (5 bases). The germline V and J ends were trimmed by 8 bases and 6 bases, with 9 bases remaining between them. Germline CDR1 DFQATT, CDR2 SNEGSKA (reference sequence). The CDR3 contains 10 residues.

This chain links TRBV20-1 with TRBJ2-3, with D hard to call. Germline V gene lookup returns CDR1 DFQATT and CDR2 SNEGSKA (reference sequence). The CDR3 is 15 amino acids. The ends were cut back, 0 bases at V and 3 bases at J, with 13 bases in the middle. The CDR3 reads CSARDSRSSTDTQYF. The CDR3 nucleotides read TGCAGTGCTAGAGATTCGCGGAGTAGTACAGATACGCAGTATTTT.

Note on this clonotype: This may stem from a read error, because a much larger clone lies one nucleotide away. The chain employs TRBV5-8 and TRBJ1-3; D gene unclear. Germline CDR1 and CDR2: SGHTS and YDEGEE. The CDR3 loop spans 13 amino acids. The CDR3: CASSLNSGKTIYF. CDR3 coding DNA: TGTGCCAGCAGCTTGAACAGTGGAAAGACCATATATTTT.

The rearrangement links TRBV20-1 to TRBJ2-3; TRBD2 matches at 9 bases. V shed 6 bases and J 1 base; nucleotides not matched to a gene: 5. CDR3 size: 14 residues. The germline gives CDR1 DFQATT, CDR2 SNEGSKA (reference sequence). CDR3 DNA sequence: TGCAGTGCATTTGCGGGAGGGCGCACAGATACGCAGTATTTT. It is translated as CSAFAGGRTDTQYF.

This clonotype was recorded a few times. The V call is TRBV7-2, the J call TRBJ2-1, with D uncertain. Germline CDR1 is SGHTA and CDR2 is FQGNSA. Trimming took 6 bases from V and 5 from J, leaving 14 bases between them. The length of the CDR3 is 14 residues. Here the CDR3 reads CASSLYMVHNEQFF. CDR3 DNA: TGTGCCAGCAGTCTTTACATGGTACACAATGAGCAGTTCTTC.

This clonotype has just a few counts. The rearrangement links TRBV27 to TRBJ2-7; 7 bases map to TRBD2. The V segment lost 5 bases and the J segment 2 bases; nucleotides outside the gene matches: 15. CDR3 size: 17 residues. The germline CDR1 and CDR2 sequences are MNHEY and SMNVEV (reference sequence). The CDR3 loop is CASSPASSGNFPYEQYF. The CDR3 DNA sequence: TGTGCCAGCAGTCCGGCGTCTAGCGGAAATTTCCCCTACGAGCAGTACTTC.

This chain uses TRBV18 with TRBJ1-4; unclear D gene. Deletions cut 2 bases from V and 6 bases from J, with 7 bases between. The germline V gene encodes CDR1 KGHSH and CDR2 LQKENI. CDR3 length: 13 residues. CDR3 residues: CASSPGRDEKLFF. Here the CDR3 DNA reads TGTGCCAGCTCACCAGGGCGGGATGAAAAACTGTTTTTT.

The CDR3 sequence is CASREDQETQYF. CDR3 DNA: TGTGCCAGCCGAGAAGACCAAGAGACCCAGTACTTC. V is TRBV7-2 and J is TRBJ2-5; D not certain. V dropped 8 bases and J dropped 0 bases, with 7 bases sitting between them. This CDR3 spans 12 amino acids. Germline loops: CDR1 SGHTA, CDR2 FQGNSA.

V gene TRBV20-1 combines with J gene TRBJ2-2; D remains unclear. V dropped 0 bases and J dropped 7 bases, with 15 bases sitting between them. Germline-derived CDR1 and CDR2 are DFQATT and SNEGSKA (reference sequence). This CDR3 contains 15 residues. CDR3 nucleotide sequence: TGCAGTGCTAGAGATTTCCCAGGAAGGAACGGGGAGCTGTTTTTT. Its translation: CSARDFPGRNGELFF.

The chain couples TRBV3-1 to TRBJ2-1, with D perhaps being TRBD1 or TRBD2 (6 bases each). Trimming removed 3 bases from V and 5 bases from J, with 17 bases in between. The CDR3 has 16 residues. From germline, CDR1 is LGHDT and CDR2 YNNKEL (reference sequence). CDR3 DNA: TGTGCCAGCAGCCATAGGGTCGGGGGCGGACACAATGAGCAGTTCTTC. The encoded protein is CASSHRVGGGHNEQFF.

For this clonotype: Germline and junction disagree at one end, which may indicate a read error. V is TRBV7-9 and J is TRBJ2-2; the D gene is possibly TRBD2 (6 bases). The CDR3 covers 14 residues. The germline V gene has CDR1 SEHNR and CDR2 FQNEAQ (reference sequence). The CDR3, as DNA: TGTGCCAGCAGCCGCTTCCAGGAGGGCGGGGATCTGTTTTTT. This codes for CASSRFQEGGDLFF.

This clonotype showed up just a few times. The gene calls are TRBV5-1 and TRBJ2-1; 8 bases fit TRBD1. Germline loops: CDR1 SGHRS, CDR2 YFSETQ. V gave up 4 bases and J gave up 4 bases; unmatched junction bases: 7. CDR3 length equals 15 residues. Here the CDR3 reads CASSRGQDTYNEQFF. CDR3 DNA sequence: TGCGCCAGCAGCAGGGGACAGGACACATACAATGAGCAGTTCTTC. Complete variable domain (other parts from reference TRBV5-1 and TRBJ2-1): KAGVTQTPRYLIKTRGQQVTLSCSPISGHRSVSWYQQTPGQGLQFLFEYFSETQRNKGNFPGRFSGRQFSNSRSEMNVSTLELGDSALYLCASSRGQDTYNEQFFGPGTRLTVL.

The V call is TRBV29-1, the J call TRBJ2-3, with 16 bases identical to TRBD2. The length of the CDR3 is 17 residues. CDR1 is SQVTM and CDR2 is ANQGSEA in the germline V gene. V was clipped by 6 bases and J by 2 bases; unmatched bases: 8. This chain's CDR3 is CSVPGTSGRASTDTQYF. The CDR3 coding sequence is TGCAGCGTCCCAGGGACTAGCGGGAGGGCCTCCACAGATACGCAGTATTTT.

CDR3 in amino acids: CASRSVADTQYF. The CDR3 region has the DNA TGTGCCAGCAGATCAGTGGCAGATACGCAGTATTTT. V and J are TRBV6-5 and TRBJ2-3; D not resolved. CDR3 length: 12 amino acids. Trimming left V 6 bases short and J 4 bases short, with 8 bases between. Germline CDR1 and CDR2: MNHEY and SVGAGI.

This clonotype turned up a few times. The chain carries TRBV12-3 or TRBV12-4 and TRBJ2-5, with 8 bases identical to TRBD2. The CDR3 length is 16 residues. Germline trimming cut 5 bases from V and 1 base from J; bases unmatched to any gene: 9. The CDR3 protein is CASSLLPTSGQETQYF. The CDR3 bases are TGTGCCAGCAGTCTTCTCCCCACTAGCGGCCAAGAGACCCAGTACTTC.

The chain joins TRBV7-2 to TRBJ1-1; TRBD1 is a possible D gene (5 bases). V gave up 5 bases and J gave up 9 bases, with 13 bases separating them. The CDR3 covers 12 residues. Germline V gene sequence: CDR1 SGHTA, CDR2 FQGNSA. The CDR3 spells CASSLDRAQAFF. The DNA of the CDR3 is TGTGCCAGCAGCCTCGACAGAGCACAAGCTTTCTTT. Filled out from reference TRBV7-2 and TRBJ1-1, the complete variable domain reads GAGVSQSPSNKVTEKGKDVELRCDPISGHTALYWYRQSLGQGLEFLIYFQGNSAPDKSGLPSDRFSAERTGGSVSTLTIQRTQQEDSAVYLCASSLDRAQAFFGQGTRLTVV.

The CDR3 region is CASSTGQRAYEQYF. The CDR3 DNA reads as TGCGCCAGCAGCACCGGACAGAGAGCCTACGAGCAGTACTTC. The chain uses TRBV5-1 and TRBJ2-7; the D gene is possibly TRBD1 (6 bases). Between the trimmed V and J ends, which lost 4 bases and 2 bases, there was a span of 13 bases. Germline CDR1 and CDR2: SGHRS and YFSETQ. This CDR3 is 14 amino acids long. Variable domain in full (rest from reference TRBV5-1 and TRBJ2-7): KAGVTQTPRYLIKTRGQQVTLSCSPISGHRSVSWYQQTPGQGLQFLFEYFSETQRNKGNFPGRFSGRQFSNSRSEMNVSTLELGDSALYLCASSTGQRAYEQYFGPGTRLTVT.

The J gene is TRBJ2-2, the V gene TRBV11-2; the match to TRBD2 covers 10 bases. Germline CDR1 and CDR2: SGHAT and FQNNGV. The CDR3 runs 16 residues. J was trimmed by 0 bases and V by 10 bases; bases with no gene match: 8. CDR3 sequence: CAIVRTSGTNTGELFF. CDR3 DNA sequence: TGTGCCATCGTGCGGACTAGCGGAACGAACACCGGGGAGCTGTTTTTT.